Below are 18 T cell receptor beta chains sequenced from a single sample in a study of T cell repertoires in ileal Crohn's disease. Sample time point: proximal margin of the surgical specimen (macroscopically non-inflamed). Repertoires were generated with immunoSEQ multiplex PCR, while TCRdb's copy carries only in-frame clones and drops some. The data show under 300 clones, around 96% seen once. What was sequenced was ileal tissue. Every receptor here comes from an adult with Crohn's disease.

This chain links TRBV28 with TRBJ1-2; TRBD1 matches at 9 bases. The V gene's germline CDR1 is MDHEN and CDR2 SYDVKM. Germline trimming cut 6 bases from V and 7 bases from J; bases unmatched to any gene: 12. This CDR3 region has 15 residues. The CDR3 DNA reads TGTGCCAGCAGGGGGGGACAGGGAAATCTAGGTGGCTACACCTTC. Amino acid sequence: CASRGGQGNLGGYTF.

As DNA, the CDR3 is TGTGCCAGCTCACCGGGAAGTCTGTCAACAGATACGCAGTATTTT. This gives the protein CASSPGSLSTDTQYF. The V gene is TRBV18, the J gene TRBJ2-3; D remains ambiguous. The CDR3 length is 15 residues. V lost 3 bases and J 3 bases, leaving 13 bases between the germline ends. CDR1 and CDR2 (germline): KGHSH, LQKENI.

J is TRBJ1-6 and V is TRBV5-1, with 9 bases matching TRBD1. Losses at the gene ends were 2 bases for V and 10 bases for J; bases not matched to a gene: 4. The CDR3 covers 14 residues. Germline CDR1 and CDR2: SGHRS and YFSETQ. The CDR3 sequence is CASSFGTGSSPLHF. The CDR3 nucleotides read TGCGCCAGCAGCTTCGGGACAGGGTCGTCACCCCTCCACTTT.

This clone came up once. This chain uses TRBV6-5 with TRBJ2-7; 10 positions match TRBD1. CDR3 length: 15 amino acids. V lost 2 bases, J lost 3 bases, and 4 bases stayed unmatched. Germline CDR1 and CDR2: MNHEY and SVGAGI. The DNA for the CDR3 is TGTGCCAGCAGTTACCGGGACAGGGGACACTACGAGCAGTACTTC. Amino acid sequence: CASSYRDRGHYEQYF.

The chain links TRBV5-1 to TRBJ2-5, with no clear D. This CDR3 is 12 amino acids long. Per germline, CDR1 SGHRS and CDR2 YFSETQ. The V and J ends lost 1 base and 1 base respectively, with 2 bases between them. This CDR3 is CASSLSQETQYF. The CDR3 DNA sequence: TGCGCCAGCAGCTTGTCCCAAGAGACCCAGTACTTC.

This chain joins TRBV6-6 and TRBJ1-1, with 10 bases aligning to TRBD1. CDR1 and CDR2 from the germline V gene are MNHNY and SVGAGI (reference sequence). The CDR3 totals 16 residues. With V trimmed by 7 bases and J by 6 bases, 14 bases remained unmatched. The CDR3 here is CASTAPGTGAYAEAFF. Here the CDR3 DNA reads TGTGCCAGCACCGCCCCAGGGACAGGGGCCTACGCTGAAGCTTTCTTT.

The chain couples TRBV11-2 to TRBJ2-1; TRBD1 matches at 8 bases. CDR1 is SGHAT and CDR2 is FQNNGV in the germline V gene. This CDR3 region has 15 residues. With 1 base clipped from V and 9 bases from J, the junction kept 8 bases outside the gene matches. The CDR3 is CASSLALGQGGEQFF. Written as DNA, the CDR3 is TGTGCCAGCAGCTTAGCCCTCGGACAGGGCGGTGAGCAGTTCTTC.

The V gene is TRBV27, the J gene TRBJ2-2; D might be TRBD1 (6 bases). The V end lost 5 bases, the J end lost 3 bases, and 16 bases lay between the germline ends. CDR1 and CDR2 (germline): MNHEY, SMNVEV (reference sequence). The length of the CDR3 is 16 residues. This chain's CDR3 is CASSGGRPRDTGELFF. In DNA form, the CDR3 reads TGTGCCAGCAGTGGGGGCAGGCCTCGCGACACCGGGGAGCTGTTTTTT.

The rearrangement links TRBV28 to TRBJ1-2; D is ambiguous. This CDR3 region has 11 residues. The germline gives CDR1 MDHEN, CDR2 SYDVKM. V was pared by 7 bases and J by 8 bases, with 11 bases between. The CDR3 bases are TGTGCCAGCACCGCGGGTAAAGGCTACACCTTC. It yields the protein CASTAGKGYTF.

The chain has TRBV7-2 and TRBJ2-5; 7 bases match TRBD1. The CDR3 is 15 residues long. The V gene's germline CDR1 is SGHTA and CDR2 FQGNSA. V lost 1 base and J lost 5; bases outside the gene matches: 7. In nucleotides, the CDR3 is TGTGCCAGCAGCTTAGGAGACAGGGTTTTGGAGACCCAGTACTTC. Its translation: CASSLGDRVLETQYF.

This sequence joins TRBV5-4 and TRBJ1-1; 7 bases align to TRBD1. Trimming took 1 base from V and 4 from J; bases not matched to a gene: 4. The CDR3 is 14 residues long. Germline assignment: CDR1 SGHNT and CDR2 YYREEE (reference sequence). The DNA for the CDR3 is TGTGCCAGCAGCTTGCAGGGGGGCGGCACTGAAGCTTTCTTT. Residues: CASSLQGGGTEAFF.

V is TRBV6-6 and J is TRBJ2-7; possibly TRBD2 for D (6 bases). CDR1 and CDR2 (germline): MNHNY, SVGAGI (reference sequence). This CDR3 has 16 residues. V was trimmed by 0 bases and J by 0 bases, leaving 12 bases between them. The CDR3 protein is CASSYSKGGNSYEQYF. The DNA for the CDR3 is TGTGCCAGCAGTTACTCGAAGGGCGGGAACTCCTACGAGCAGTACTTC.

The chain is built from TRBV2 and TRBJ2-7; D not resolved. CDR1 and CDR2 (germline): SNHLY, FYNNEI. The V and J ends lost 9 bases and 1 base respectively, with 13 bases between them. The CDR3 is 13 residues long. The CDR3 region has the DNA TGTGCCAGTTCTACGGCGCAATCCTACGAGCAGTACTTC. It encodes CASSTAQSYEQYF.

V and J are TRBV29-1 and TRBJ1-2; no firm D call. Germline V gene data show CDR1 as SQVTM and CDR2 as ANQGSEA. V lost 1 base to trimming and J lost 5 bases, with 11 bases between them. The CDR3 has 13 residues. CDR3: CSVEAGVAYGYTF. The CDR3 nucleotides read TGCAGCGTTGAAGCCGGTGTCGCTTATGGCTACACCTTC.

V is TRBV6-1 and J is TRBJ2-2; no definite D call. The germline CDR1 and CDR2 sequences are MNHNS and SASEGT. The CDR3 is made up of 15 amino acids. V was shortened by 6 bases and J by 0 bases, with 11 bases between the two germline ends. CDR3 protein: CASRKGSSNTGELFF. The CDR3 DNA reads as TGTGCCAGCAGGAAAGGGTCGTCGAACACCGGGGAGCTGTTTTTT.

This chain links TRBV5-8 with TRBJ1-1; D unclear. The CDR3 has 11 residues. Trimming left V 6 bases short and J 3 bases short, with 6 bases between. Looked up from germline, CDR1 is SGHTS and CDR2 is YDEGEE. Here the CDR3 DNA reads TGTGCCAGCATAGAGGACACTGAAGCTTTCTTT. Encoded protein: CASIEDTEAFF. Filled out from reference TRBV5-8 and TRBJ1-1, the complete variable domain reads EAGVTQSPTHLIKTRGQQATLRCSPISGHTSVYWYQQALGLGLQFLLWYDEGEERNRGNFPPRFSGRQFPNYSSELNVNALELEDSALYLCASIEDTEAFFGQGTRLTVV.

This clone was observed a single time. The chain combines TRBV15 with TRBJ1-1; D is perhaps TRBD1 (5 bases). The CDR3 contains 16 residues. The V gene's germline CDR1 is LNHNV and CDR2 YYDKDF (reference sequence). Between the trimmed V and J ends, which lost 1 base and 0 bases, there was a span of 12 bases. The CDR3 is CATSRGLGRMNTEAFF. CDR3 nucleotide sequence: TGTGCCACCAGCAGAGGGTTGGGACGCATGAACACTGAAGCTTTCTTT.

The V call is TRBV27, the J call TRBJ2-6; weak D call: TRBD1 (6 bases). This CDR3 contains 17 residues. V shed 2 bases and J shed 4 bases, with 15 bases lying between them. CDR1 and CDR2 (germline): MNHEY, SMNVEV (reference sequence). The CDR3 coding sequence is TGTGCCAGCAGTTTAAGCAGGGGTTTTGTCGGGGCCAACGTCCTGACTTTC. Its translation: CASSLSRGFVGANVLTF.